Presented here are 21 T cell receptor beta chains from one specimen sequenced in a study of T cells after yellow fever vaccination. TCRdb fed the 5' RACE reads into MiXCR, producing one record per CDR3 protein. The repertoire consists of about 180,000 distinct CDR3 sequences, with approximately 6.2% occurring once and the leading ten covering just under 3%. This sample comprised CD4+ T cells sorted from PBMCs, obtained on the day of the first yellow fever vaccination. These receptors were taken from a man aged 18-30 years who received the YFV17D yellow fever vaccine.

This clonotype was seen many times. The CDR3 sequence is CASSLGTLRVNTEAFF. The CDR3 region has the DNA TGTGCCAGCAGCTTAGGGACGCTGCGCGTGAACACTGAAGCTTTCTTT. V gene TRBV7-2 combines with J gene TRBJ1-1, with D unresolved. Germline-derived CDR1 and CDR2 are SGHTA and FQGNSA. V lost 1 base and J lost 0, with 12 bases in between. The CDR3 has 16 residues.

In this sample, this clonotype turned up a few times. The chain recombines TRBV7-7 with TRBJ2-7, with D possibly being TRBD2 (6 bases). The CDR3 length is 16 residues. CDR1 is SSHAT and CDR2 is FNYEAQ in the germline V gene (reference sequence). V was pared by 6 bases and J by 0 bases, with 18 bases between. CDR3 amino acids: CASSRHQDGSSYEQYF. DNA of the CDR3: TGTGCCAGCAGTCGCCACCAGGACGGGAGCTCCTACGAGCAGTACTTC.

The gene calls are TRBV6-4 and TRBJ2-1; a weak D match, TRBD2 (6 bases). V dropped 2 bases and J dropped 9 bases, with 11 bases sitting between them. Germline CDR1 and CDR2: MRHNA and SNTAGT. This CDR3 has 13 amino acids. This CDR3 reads CASSDLRGSEQFF. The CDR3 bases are TGTGCCAGCAGTGACCTTCGGGGGTCTGAGCAGTTCTTC.

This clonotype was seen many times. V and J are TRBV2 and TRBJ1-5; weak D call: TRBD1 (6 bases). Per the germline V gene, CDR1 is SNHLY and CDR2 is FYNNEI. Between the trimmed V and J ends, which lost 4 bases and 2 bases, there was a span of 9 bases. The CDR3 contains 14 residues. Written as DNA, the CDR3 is TGTGCCAGCAGTGGGGGGGCGCGCAATCAGCCCCAGCATTTT. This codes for CASSGGARNQPQHF.

The CDR3 DNA reads as TGCGCCAGCAGCTTGGAAAGCGCTAATGAAAAACTGTTTTTT. This translates into CASSLESANEKLFF. The chain combines TRBV5-1 with TRBJ1-4; no clear D. V was trimmed by 0 bases and J by 3 bases, leaving 6 bases between them. Germline V CDR1 and CDR2: SGHRS, YFSETQ. The CDR3 has 14 amino acids.

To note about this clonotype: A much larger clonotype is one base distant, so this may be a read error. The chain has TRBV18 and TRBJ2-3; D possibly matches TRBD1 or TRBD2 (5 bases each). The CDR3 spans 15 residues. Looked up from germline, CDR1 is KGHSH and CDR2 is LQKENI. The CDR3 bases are TGTGACAGCTCACCACCGGGGACGGTCACAGATACGCAGTATTTT. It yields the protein CDSSPPGTVTDTQYF.

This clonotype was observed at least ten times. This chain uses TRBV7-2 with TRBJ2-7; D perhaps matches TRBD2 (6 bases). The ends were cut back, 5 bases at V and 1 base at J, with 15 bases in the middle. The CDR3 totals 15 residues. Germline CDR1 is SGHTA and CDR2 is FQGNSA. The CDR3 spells CASSAHGGASYEQYF. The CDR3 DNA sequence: TGTGCCAGCAGCGCGCACGGCGGGGCTTCCTACGAGCAGTACTTC.

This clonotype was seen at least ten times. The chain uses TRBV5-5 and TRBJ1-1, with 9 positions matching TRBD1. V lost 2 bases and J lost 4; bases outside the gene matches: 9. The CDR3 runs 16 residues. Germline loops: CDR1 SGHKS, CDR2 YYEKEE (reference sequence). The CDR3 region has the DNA TGTGCCAGCAGCTTTATTACAGGGGGCATGGGCACTGAAGCTTTCTTT. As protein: CASSFITGGMGTEAFF.

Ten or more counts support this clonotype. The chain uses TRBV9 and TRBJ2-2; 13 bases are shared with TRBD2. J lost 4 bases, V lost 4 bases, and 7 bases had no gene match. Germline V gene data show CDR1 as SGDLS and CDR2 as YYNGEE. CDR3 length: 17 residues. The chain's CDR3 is CASSLTSGGRGTGELFF. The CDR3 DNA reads TGTGCCAGCAGCCTGACTAGCGGGGGGCGAGGCACCGGGGAGCTGTTTTTT.

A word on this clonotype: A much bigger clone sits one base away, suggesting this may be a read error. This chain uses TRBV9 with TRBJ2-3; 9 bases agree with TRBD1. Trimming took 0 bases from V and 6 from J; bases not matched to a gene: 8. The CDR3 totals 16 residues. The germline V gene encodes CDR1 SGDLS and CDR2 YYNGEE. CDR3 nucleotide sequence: TGTGCCAGCAGCGTAGCGACAGGGGGGGTAATGGATACGCAGTATTTT. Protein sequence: CASSVATGGVMDTQYF.

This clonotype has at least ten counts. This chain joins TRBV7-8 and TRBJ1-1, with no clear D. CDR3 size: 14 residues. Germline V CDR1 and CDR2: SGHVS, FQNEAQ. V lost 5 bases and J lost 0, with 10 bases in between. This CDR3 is CASSTTMLNTEAFF. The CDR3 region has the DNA TGTGCCAGCAGCACGACGATGCTGAACACTGAAGCTTTCTTT.

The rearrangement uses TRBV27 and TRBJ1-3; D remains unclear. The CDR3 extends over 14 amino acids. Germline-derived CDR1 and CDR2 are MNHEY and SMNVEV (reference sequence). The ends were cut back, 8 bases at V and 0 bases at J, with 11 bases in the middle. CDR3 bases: TGTGCCAGCGCCCCGGGGAGCTCTGGAAACACCATATATTTT. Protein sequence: CASAPGSSGNTIYF.

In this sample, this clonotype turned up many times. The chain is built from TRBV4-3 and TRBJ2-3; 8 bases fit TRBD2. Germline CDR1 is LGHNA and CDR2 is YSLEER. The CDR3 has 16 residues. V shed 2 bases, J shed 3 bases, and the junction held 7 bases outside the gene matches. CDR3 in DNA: TGCGCCAGCAGCCAAAAACGGGGGGGCGGGACAGATACGCAGTATTTT. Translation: CASSQKRGGGTDTQYF.

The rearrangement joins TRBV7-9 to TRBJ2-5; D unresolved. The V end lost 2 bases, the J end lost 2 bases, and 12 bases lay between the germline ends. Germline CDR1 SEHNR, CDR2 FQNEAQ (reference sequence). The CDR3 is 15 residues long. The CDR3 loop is CASSLFVVTQETQYF. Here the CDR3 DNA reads TGTGCCAGCAGCTTATTTGTGGTGACTCAAGAGACCCAGTACTTC. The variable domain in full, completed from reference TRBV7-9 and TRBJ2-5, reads DTGVSQNPRHKITKRGQNVTFRCDPISEHNRLYWYRQTLGQGPEFLTYFQNEAQLEKSRLLSDRFSAERPKGSFSTLEIQRTEQGDSAMYLCASSLFVVTQETQYFGPGTRLLVL.

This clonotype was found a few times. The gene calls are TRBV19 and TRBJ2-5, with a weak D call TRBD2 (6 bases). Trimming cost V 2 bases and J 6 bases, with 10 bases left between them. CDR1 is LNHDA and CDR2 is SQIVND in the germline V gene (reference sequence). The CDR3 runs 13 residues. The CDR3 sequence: CASSISGRKTQYF. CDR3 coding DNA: TGTGCCAGTAGTATATCTGGGAGGAAGACCCAGTACTTC. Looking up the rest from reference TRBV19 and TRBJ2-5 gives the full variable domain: DGGITQSPKYLFRKEGQNVTLSCEQNLNHDAMYWYRQDPGQGLRLIYYSQIVNDFQKGDIAEGYSVSREKKESFPLTVTSAQKNPTAFYLCASSISGRKTQYFGPGTRLLVL.

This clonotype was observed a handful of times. CDR3 in DNA: TGCAGTGCTAGAGATCGGCGGCAGGGGACTGAGCAGTTCTTC. Translating it yields CSARDRRQGTEQFF. V is TRBV20-1 and J is TRBJ2-1; D perhaps matches TRBD1 (6 bases). Trimming took 0 bases from V and 9 from J, leaving 15 bases between them. This CDR3 contains 14 residues. The germline V gene has CDR1 DFQATT and CDR2 SNEGSKA (reference sequence).

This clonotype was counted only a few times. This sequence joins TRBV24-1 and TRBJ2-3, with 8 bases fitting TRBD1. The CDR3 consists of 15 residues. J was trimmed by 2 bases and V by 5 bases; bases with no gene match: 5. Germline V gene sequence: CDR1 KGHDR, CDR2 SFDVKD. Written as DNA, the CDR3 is TGTGCCACCAGTGGCCACAGGGGGGTCACAGATACGCAGTATTTT. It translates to CATSGHRGVTDTQYF.

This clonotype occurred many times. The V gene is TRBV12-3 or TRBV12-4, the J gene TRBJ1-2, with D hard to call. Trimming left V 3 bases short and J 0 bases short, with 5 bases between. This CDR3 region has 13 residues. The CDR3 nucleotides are TGTGCCAGCAGTTTTCAGGCTAACTATGGCTACACCTTC. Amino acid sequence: CASSFQANYGYTF.

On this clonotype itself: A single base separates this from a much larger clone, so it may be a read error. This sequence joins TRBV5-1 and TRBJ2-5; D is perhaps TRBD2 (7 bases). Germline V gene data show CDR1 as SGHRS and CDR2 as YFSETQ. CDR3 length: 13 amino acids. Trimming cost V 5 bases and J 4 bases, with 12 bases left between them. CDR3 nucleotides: TGCGCCAGCAGGCCGGGGGGCATAGAGACCCAGTACTTC. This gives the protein CASRPGGIETQYF.

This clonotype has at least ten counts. CDR3 DNA: TGTGCCAGCAGTTATAGCACCGGGACAGGGAACACCGGGGAGCTGTTTTTT. This codes for CASSYSTGTGNTGELFF. The chain recombines TRBV6-2 or TRBV6-3 with TRBJ2-2; 8 bases map to TRBD1. CDR1 MNHEY and CDR2 SVGEGT come from the germline V gene. The CDR3 sequence is 17 residues long. The junction had 7 bases not matched to a gene; V was cut back by 3 bases and J by 1 base.

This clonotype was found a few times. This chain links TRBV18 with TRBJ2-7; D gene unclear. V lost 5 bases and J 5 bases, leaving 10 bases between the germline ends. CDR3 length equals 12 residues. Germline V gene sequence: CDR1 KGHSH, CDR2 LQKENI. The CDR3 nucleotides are TGTGCCAGCTCATTCGACCGGGACGAGCAGTACTTC. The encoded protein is CASSFDRDEQYF. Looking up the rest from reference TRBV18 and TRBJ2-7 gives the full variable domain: NAGVMQNPRHLVRRRGQEARLRCSPMKGHSHVYWYRQLPEEGLKFMVYLQKENIIDESGMPKERFSAEFPKEGPSILRIQQVVRGDSAAYFCASSFDRDEQYFGPGTRLTVT.